Following are 18 T cell receptor beta chains from one sample sequenced in a study of regulatory T cells in long-lasting Graves disease. Time point of the sample: newly diagnosed GD, antithyroid drugs for less than 3 months. PBMC RNA was the source of the TCR library. Investigators prepared the TCR beta libraries by applying iRepertoire HTBI primers and Arm-PCR of CDR3 regions. TCRdb reprocessed the multiplex PCR reads via MiXCR and lists one record per CDR3 protein. The data contain over 400,000 distinct CDR3 sequences, 12% to 15% of them seen just once; the ten biggest clones take up about 15%. This same sample was also taken into another study, of T cells in Graves' hyperthyroidism and ophthalmopathy.

Specimen: peripheral blood mononuclear cells (PBMCs), collected at new diagnosis, from a patient treated with antithyroid drugs. The source is a woman aged 50 to 60 with Graves disease.

Of note for this clonotype: Germline is not matched at one junction end, which may reflect a read error. The J gene is TRBJ2-1, the V gene TRBV12-5; 11 positions match TRBD2. The germline V gene encodes CDR1 LGHNT and CDR2 FRNRAP. This CDR3 contains 15 residues. Here the CDR3 reads CASGLGTSGHNGQFF. The CDR3 DNA follows: TGTGCTAGTGGTTTGGGGACTAGCGGGCACAATGGGCAGTTCTTC.

Comments on this clonotype: Because the CDR3 is missing its conserved closing phenylalanine or tryptophan, this is likely a read error. V is TRBV20-1 and J is TRBJ2-7; TRBD2 matches at 12 bases. With 0 bases clipped from V and 4 bases from J, the junction kept 7 bases outside the gene matches. Germline lookup yields CDR1 DFQATT and CDR2 SNEGSKA (reference sequence). The CDR3 length is 16 residues. CDR3 DNA sequence: TGCAGTGCTAGAGATCGGACTAGCGGGAATCCATACGAGCAGTACCTC. It specifies CSARDRTSGNPYEQYL.

At least ten counts were recorded for this clonotype. J is TRBJ1-1 and V is TRBV29-1; D perhaps matches TRBD1 (5 bases). Trimming took 4 bases from V and 1 from J, leaving 16 bases between them. There are 15 residues in the CDR3. Germline V gives CDR1 SQVTM, CDR2 ANQGSEA. The CDR3 bases are TGCAGCGTTGTCGGAACCGGGACGGGGAACACTGAAGCTTTCTTT. Translated: CSVVGTGTGNTEAFF. Combining the CDR3 with reference TRBV29-1 and TRBJ1-1 gives the whole variable domain SAVISQKPSRDICQRGTSLTIQCQVDSQVTMMFWYRQQPGQSLTLIATANQGSEATYESGFVIDKFPISRPNLTFSTLTVSNMSPEDSSIYLCSVVGTGTGNTEAFFGQGTRLTVV.

This clonotype came up many times. CDR3 region: CASSVGQAALGYEQYF. The CDR3 DNA reads as TGTGCCAGCAGCGTCGGACAGGCCGCTCTTGGCTACGAGCAGTACTTC. The chain couples TRBV3-1 to TRBJ2-7, with 7 bases matching TRBD1. Germline CDR1 reads LGHDT; CDR2 reads YNNKEL (reference sequence). This CDR3 is 16 amino acids long. V shed 5 bases, J shed 3 bases, and the junction held 13 bases outside the gene matches.

This rearrangement joins TRBV5-1 to TRBJ2-3, with 8 bases identical to TRBD2. Germline assignment: CDR1 SGHRS and CDR2 YFSETQ. This CDR3 is built from 15 residues. The ends lost 0 bases at V and 7 bases at J; junction bases unmatched: 7. Here the CDR3 reads CASSLVDSGSNTQYF. CDR3 nucleotide sequence: TGCGCCAGCAGCTTGGTAGACAGCGGGAGCAATACGCAGTATTTT.

The V and J genes are TRBV7-2 and TRBJ2-3; 8 nucleotides line up with TRBD2. CDR3 length: 17 amino acids. V lost 5 bases to trimming and J lost 4 bases; unmatched junction nucleotides: 14. Germline V gives CDR1 SGHTA, CDR2 FQGNSA. The CDR3 sequence is CASSRKILAGPPDTQYF. The CDR3 coding sequence is TGTGCCAGCAGCCGGAAAATTCTAGCGGGCCCCCCAGATACGCAGTATTTT.

Points on this clonotype: The junction and the germline gene differ at one end; a read error may be behind it. This chain connects TRBV5-1 to TRBJ2-5; 9 bases match TRBD2. The CDR3 spans 14 residues. Germline CDR1 SGHRS, CDR2 YFSETQ. CDR3 amino acids: CASSFSGGEETHYF. The DNA for the CDR3 is TGCGCCAGCAGCTTTAGCGGGGGCGAAGAGACCCATTACTTC.

There are many counts of this clonotype. The CDR3 coding sequence is TGTGCCAGCAGCCACCTAGCGGGAGGCTACAATGAGCAGTTCTTC. Translating gives CASSHLAGGYNEQFF. The rearrangement uses TRBV7-9 and TRBJ2-1, with 11 nucleotides matching TRBD2. Per the germline V gene, CDR1 is SEHNR and CDR2 is FQNEAQ (reference sequence). The CDR3 is 15 residues long. The V gene end was trimmed by 5 bases and the J gene end by 3 bases; junction bases not matched to a gene: 3.

This clonotype was seen a few times. This chain uses TRBV29-1 with TRBJ2-5; 9 bases line up with TRBD1. V lost 6 bases to trimming and J lost 1 base; unmatched junction nucleotides: 6. The CDR3 runs 14 residues. CDR1 SQVTM and CDR2 ANQGSEA come from the germline V gene. DNA of the CDR3: TGCAGCGTGCAACCGGGACAGGGCCAAGAGACCCAGTACTTC. It encodes CSVQPGQGQETQYF.

This clonotype appeared a few times. V is TRBV9 and J is TRBJ2-2, with 7 bases lining up with TRBD1. Germline V gene data show CDR1 as SGDLS and CDR2 as YYNGEE. The ends lost 0 bases at V and 3 bases at J; junction bases unmatched: 8. This CDR3 region has 17 residues. Written as DNA, the CDR3 is TGTGCCAGCAGCGTAGGGGGTAGACAGGGAGACACCGGGGAGCTGTTTTTT. Its protein is CASSVGGRQGDTGELFF.

Ten or more counts support this clonotype. The chain has TRBV28 and TRBJ2-7; TRBD1 matches at 9 bases. CDR3 length equals 14 residues. V trimming: 5 bases; J trimming: 6 bases; junction bases outside the gene matches: 8. Germline lookup yields CDR1 MDHEN and CDR2 SYDVKM. CDR3 in DNA: TGTGCCAGCAGTGCCCCGGGACAGGGTTCCGAGCAGTACTTC. It translates to CASSAPGQGSEQYF.

This clonotype was observed many times. The CDR3 sequence: CASSSWTGIGGTQYF. The DNA of the CDR3 is TGTGCCAGCAGTTCCTGGACAGGGATTGGTGGGACCCAGTACTTC. The chain has TRBV28 and TRBJ2-5, with 8 bases lining up with TRBD1. V shed 4 bases and J 7 bases; nucleotides not matched to a gene: 11. The CDR3 spans 15 residues. Per the germline V gene, CDR1 is MDHEN and CDR2 is SYDVKM.

V gene TRBV28 combines with J gene TRBJ1-5, with 8 bases matching TRBD1. J gave up 0 bases and V 8 bases, and 6 bases lay outside the gene matches. This CDR3 has 15 amino acids. Germline values: CDR1 MDHEN, CDR2 SYDVKM. The CDR3 DNA follows: TGTGCCAGCCAGGGGGCCCAATATAGCAATCAGCCCCAGCATTTT. As protein: CASQGAQYSNQPQHF.

This clonotype was detected ten times or more. This sequence joins TRBV5-1 and TRBJ2-3; tentatively, D is TRBD1 (5 bases). V shed 3 bases and J shed 3 bases, with 11 bases lying between them. The CDR3 runs 14 residues. Looked up from germline, CDR1 is SGHRS and CDR2 is YFSETQ. As DNA, the CDR3 is TGCGCCAGCAGCTCTGGCAGGGAAACAGATACGCAGTATTTT. It is translated as CASSSGRETDTQYF.

This clonotype was seen repeatedly, ten times or more. This chain joins TRBV3-1 and TRBJ1-6; TRBD1 is a possible D gene (5 bases). This CDR3 is 16 amino acids long. Trimming left V 2 bases short and J 3 bases short, with 11 bases between. CDR1 and CDR2 from the germline V gene are LGHDT and YNNKEL (reference sequence). The DNA for the CDR3 is TGTGCCAGCAGCCAACTAGGGACGGACTATAATTCACCCCTCCACTTT. Translation gives CASSQLGTDYNSPLHF. Based on the CDR3 plus reference TRBV3-1 and TRBJ1-6, the full variable domain is DTAVSQTPKYLVTQMGNDKSIKCEQNLGHDTMYWYKQDSKKFLKIMFSYNNKELIINETVPNRFSPKSPDKAHLNLHINSLELGDSAVYFCASSQLGTDYNSPLHFGNGTRLTVT.

The V gene is TRBV2, the J gene TRBJ2-7; possible D gene TRBD1, 6 bases. This CDR3 is built from 14 residues. Germline loops: CDR1 SNHLY, CDR2 FYNNEI. V gave up 7 bases and J gave up 0 bases, with 13 bases separating them. The CDR3 DNA follows: TGTGCCAGCAAGCGACAGGCTAACTCCTACGAGCAGTACTTC. This codes for CASKRQANSYEQYF.

CDR3 nucleotide sequence: TGTGCCAGCAGCTCAAGAACAAACCAAGAGACCCAGTACTTC. Protein: CASSSRTNQETQYF. The chain uses TRBV13 and TRBJ2-5; the D is unclear. The CDR3 is 14 residues long. In germline, CDR1 is PRHDT, CDR2 FYEKMQ (reference sequence). Trimming removed 4 bases from V and 0 bases from J, with 9 bases in between.

In this sample, this clonotype turned up many times. This sequence joins TRBV28 and TRBJ1-2, with D unresolved. V was shortened by 1 base and J by 0 bases, with 6 bases between the two germline ends. Germline-derived CDR1 and CDR2 are MDHEN and SYDVKM. The CDR3 is made up of 14 amino acids. CDR3 sequence: CASSLFTANYGYTF. The CDR3 DNA reads as TGTGCCAGCAGTTTATTTACGGCTAACTATGGCTACACCTTC.